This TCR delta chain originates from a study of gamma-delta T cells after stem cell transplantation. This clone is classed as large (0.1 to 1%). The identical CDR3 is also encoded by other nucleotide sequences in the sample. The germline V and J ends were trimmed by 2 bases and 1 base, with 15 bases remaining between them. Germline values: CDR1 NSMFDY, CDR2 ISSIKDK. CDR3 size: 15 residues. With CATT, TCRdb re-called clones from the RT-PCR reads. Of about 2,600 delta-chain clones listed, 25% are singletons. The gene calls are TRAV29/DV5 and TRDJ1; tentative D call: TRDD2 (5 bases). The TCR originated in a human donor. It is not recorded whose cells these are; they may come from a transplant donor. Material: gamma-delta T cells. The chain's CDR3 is CAARTFFRSTDKLIF. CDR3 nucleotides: TGTGCAGCAAGGACCTTCTTCCGGTCCACCGATAAACTCATCTTT.